Listed here are 11 T cell receptor beta chains from one sample, sequenced in a study of T-cell reconstitution after alpha-beta-depleted transplantation in children. Library preparation (for TCRbeta) was performed with unique molecular identifiers. TCRdb re-called the PCR reads through MiXCR, storing one row per CDR3 protein. The table includes about 260,000 distinct CDR3 sequences, 7.5% to 9.5% detected once. Source: PBMCs, mostly from graft donor cells, taken 180 days after TCRalphabeta/CD19-depleted stem cell transplant. These TCRs come from a male patient younger than 18 who had a stem cell transplant for acute lymphoblastic leukemia, so the T cells may come from the graft donor.

This clonotype was seen once. Being one base from a much bigger clone, this may be a read error. The V and J genes are TRBV25-1 and TRBJ2-7; D gene ambiguous. Germline V gene sequence: CDR1 MGHDK, CDR2 SYGVNS. CDR3 length equals 15 residues. The CDR3 loop reads CASSPQALSSHEQYF. The CDR3 DNA is TGTGCCAGCTCCCCTCAAGCTCTCAGCTCCCACGAGCAGTACTTC.

V is TRBV20-1 and J is TRBJ2-3; 8 bases align to TRBD2. Germline values: CDR1 DFQATT, CDR2 SNEGSKA (reference sequence). The CDR3 is made up of 14 amino acids. Trimming took 6 bases from V and 5 from J; bases not matched to a gene: 10. The CDR3: CSARPGLVIDTQYF. The CDR3 nucleotides read TGCAGTGCGAGACCGGGACTAGTGATAGATACGCAGTATTTT.

At least ten counts were recorded for this clonotype. This sequence joins TRBV5-1 and TRBJ2-1; TRBD2 agrees at 10 bases. The CDR3 totals 16 residues. The germline V gene has CDR1 SGHRS and CDR2 YFSETQ. V dropped 3 bases and J dropped 8; count of bases not matched to a gene: 11. CDR3 coding DNA: TGCGCCAGCAGCTACACCCTAGCGGGGGCTAGGGATGAGCAGTTCTTC. Translated: CASSYTLAGARDEQFF.

This clonotype was observed a handful of times. The chain has TRBV5-6 and TRBJ2-1; TRBD2 agrees at 9 bases. This CDR3 comprises 16 residues. The germline V gene has CDR1 SGHDT and CDR2 YYEEEE. V dropped 6 bases and J dropped 9; count of bases not matched to a gene: 16. CDR3 protein: CASTFDGTSLVGEQFF. The CDR3 coding sequence is TGTGCCAGCACGTTCGATGGGACTAGCCTGGTCGGTGAGCAGTTCTTC.

This clonotype has a handful of counts. The gene calls are TRBV12-3 or TRBV12-4 and TRBJ2-1; D possibly corresponds to TRBD1 (6 bases). The CDR3 loop spans 13 amino acids. V shed 6 bases and J shed 6 bases, with 12 bases lying between them. CDR3 sequence: CASSNDRSNEQFF. The CDR3 DNA is TGTGCCAGCAGCAACGACAGGAGCAATGAGCAGTTCTTC.

This clonotype was detected many times. V and J are TRBV4-2 and TRBJ2-5; 7 bases agree with TRBD1. J gave up 5 bases and V 3 bases, and 6 bases lay outside the gene matches. The CDR3 sequence is 14 residues long. CDR1 LGHNA and CDR2 YNFKEQ come from the germline V gene. The CDR3 here is CASSQRGQGETQYF. The CDR3 region has the DNA TGTGCCAGCAGCCAGAGGGGGCAGGGGGAGACCCAGTACTTC.

This clonotype was picked up many times. The genes are TRBV20-1 and TRBJ2-5; either TRBD1 or TRBD2 may supply D (5 bases each). CDR1 and CDR2 (germline): DFQATT, SNEGSKA (reference sequence). The V end lost 2 bases, the J end lost 1 base, and 14 bases lay between the germline ends. This CDR3 is built from 15 residues. This chain's CDR3 is CSARPPGRGQETQYF. The DNA for the CDR3 is TGCAGTGCTAGACCGCCGGGACGGGGCCAAGAGACCCAGTACTTC.

Regarding this clonotype: A much larger clone differs from this one at a single base, so this may be a read error. This chain uses TRBV6-1 with TRBJ1-2; D is unresolved. Between the trimmed V and J ends, which lost 1 base and 4 bases, there was a span of 7 bases. CDR1 and CDR2 from the germline V gene are MNHNS and SASEGT. This CDR3 contains 13 residues. The CDR3 region is CASSEGHPYGYTF. The CDR3 DNA is TGTGCCAGCAGTGAAGGACACCCCTATGGCTACACCTTC.

This clonotype was detected many times. The V gene is TRBV20-1, the J gene TRBJ1-3; D remains ambiguous. The germline CDR1 and CDR2 sequences are DFQATT and SNEGSKA (reference sequence). The V and J ends lost 6 bases and 7 bases respectively, with 16 bases between them. The CDR3 contains 13 residues. In DNA, the CDR3 is TGCAGTGCACCCCGACAAACCGTCAACACCATATATTTT. Encoded protein: CSAPRQTVNTIYF.

This clonotype was seen many times. The gene calls are TRBV5-1 and TRBJ1-2; D may be TRBD1 (5 bases). CDR1 is SGHRS, CDR2 YFSETQ, per germline. The length of the CDR3 is 14 residues. V was trimmed by 0 bases and J by 1 base, leaving 7 bases between them. The CDR3 coding sequence is TGCGCCAGCAGCTTGGTGGGGGATAACTATGGCTACACCTTC. Translating gives CASSLVGDNYGYTF.

This clonotype was seen many times. The gene calls are TRBV12-3 or TRBV12-4 and TRBJ2-1; perhaps TRBD2 as D (6 bases). The CDR3 is made up of 13 amino acids. The V and J ends lost 11 bases and 4 bases respectively, with 15 bases between them. The DNA for the CDR3 is TGTGCCTCGGGGGAGAAAAGGTACAATGAGCAGTTCTTC. This encodes CASGEKRYNEQFF.